The 10 T cell receptor beta chains in this list originate from one sample, sequenced in a study of blood T cell repertoires in COVID-19 (dated by TCRdb to about 2020). To prepare the library, the immunoSEQ multiplex PCR assay was applied. Held by TCRdb, this immuneACCESS table contains in-frame sequences only and omits some clones. Under half of the omission traces to an unresolved V gene where checked; the cause of the rest is unknown. The sample yields about 320,000 clones; 90% to 95% were counted once. Clones ranked in the top ten supply approximately 4.1% of the sample. Sequencing input: PBMCs or T cells enriched from blood (not recorded which). The receptors were gathered from a young woman who had been exposed to COVID-19.

The chain is built from TRBV5-4 and TRBJ2-1; TRBD1 is a possible D gene (5 bases). The CDR3 loop spans 16 amino acids. V shed 5 bases and J shed 3 bases, with 18 bases lying between them. Germline CDR1 reads SGHNT; CDR2 reads YYREEE (reference sequence). CDR3 DNA sequence: TGTGCCAGCAGTTTACCCCCTGAACAGGTCTACAATGAGCAGTTCTTC. Translating gives CASSLPPEQVYNEQFF.

The J gene is TRBJ2-3, the V gene TRBV7-2; maybe TRBD2 (5 bases). The CDR3 has 14 amino acids. Trimming removed 1 base from V and 10 bases from J, with 15 bases in between. Per germline, CDR1 SGHTA and CDR2 FQGNSA. CDR3 nucleotide sequence: TGTGCCAGCAGCTTAGGGACTGCCCAGGTCCCGCAGTATTTT. It specifies CASSLGTAQVPQYF.

The J gene is TRBJ1-5, the V gene TRBV7-8, with a tentative D call TRBD1 (5 bases). The V end lost 3 bases, the J end lost 3 bases, and 12 bases lay between the germline ends. Per germline, CDR1 SGHVS and CDR2 FQNEAQ. The CDR3 has 15 residues. The CDR3 nucleotides are TGTGCCAGCAGCTTCGGCCAGGGCGTCAATCAGCCCCAGCATTTT. Its translation: CASSFGQGVNQPQHF.

The J gene is TRBJ1-6, the V gene TRBV27; 12 positions agree with TRBD1. Per germline, CDR1 MNHEY and CDR2 SMNVEV (reference sequence). The CDR3 consists of 16 residues. V shed 5 bases and J 9 bases; nucleotides not matched to a gene: 8. CDR3 sequence: CASSTYRDRGLSPLHF. CDR3 in DNA: TGTGCCAGCAGTACATACCGGGACAGGGGGCTTTCACCCCTCCACTTT.

V usage is TRBV18 and J usage is TRBJ2-4; a possible D gene is TRBD2 (5 bases). The V and J ends lost 2 bases and 8 bases respectively, with 19 bases between them. Germline V gives CDR1 KGHSH, CDR2 LQKENI. The CDR3 runs to 16 residues. CDR3 sequence: CASSPFGTTNGDIQYF. The CDR3 coding sequence is TGTGCCAGCTCACCATTCGGCACCACCAACGGGGACATTCAGTACTTC.

CDR3 amino acids: CASGTGWRGGYQETQYF. The CDR3 nucleotides are TGTGCCAGTGGAACCGGTTGGCGGGGTGGTTACCAAGAGACCCAGTACTTC. The chain recombines TRBV19 with TRBJ2-5; D may be TRBD2 (6 bases). This CDR3 has 17 residues. The V end was cut by 8 bases, the J end by 0 bases, with 22 bases between. CDR1 is LNHDA, CDR2 SQIVND, per germline (reference sequence).

This clone was recorded only once. This chain joins TRBV30 and TRBJ1-5; no clear D. Germline-derived CDR1 and CDR2 are GTSNPN and SVGIG (reference sequence). This CDR3 contains 14 residues. The V gene lost 0 bases and the J gene lost 7 bases, with 13 bases spanning the gap. This CDR3 is CAWSVPGWAQPQHF. The CDR3 coding sequence is TGTGCCTGGAGTGTTCCGGGGTGGGCGCAGCCCCAGCATTTT.

This clone was counted once. J is TRBJ1-2 and V is TRBV5-1; D possibly corresponds to TRBD1 (5 bases). This CDR3 spans 14 amino acids. Trimming took off 4 bases at V and 7 bases at J, with 17 bases between the two ends. Germline values: CDR1 SGHRS, CDR2 YFSETQ. As DNA, the CDR3 is TGCGCCAGCAGCACCCGGGACTTTCTAAGTGGCTACACCTTC. This codes for CASSTRDFLSGYTF.

This chain links TRBV7-2 with TRBJ2-7; the match to TRBD1 covers 9 bases. V shed 4 bases and J 5 bases; nucleotides not matched to a gene: 12. The CDR3 covers 16 residues. Germline loops: CDR1 SGHTA, CDR2 FQGNSA. The chain's CDR3 is CASSYPPGQGPDEQYF. The CDR3 coding sequence is TGTGCCAGCAGCTACCCCCCGGGACAGGGTCCCGACGAGCAGTACTTC.

The V and J genes are TRBV4-1 and TRBJ1-5; D not certain. This CDR3 is built from 14 residues. Per the germline V gene, CDR1 is MGHRA and CDR2 is YSYEKL. V lost 1 base and J 0 bases, leaving 4 bases between the germline ends. CDR3 nucleotides: TGCGCCAGCAGCCAAGCGTCTAGCAATCAGCCCCAGCATTTT. Translation: CASSQASSNQPQHF.